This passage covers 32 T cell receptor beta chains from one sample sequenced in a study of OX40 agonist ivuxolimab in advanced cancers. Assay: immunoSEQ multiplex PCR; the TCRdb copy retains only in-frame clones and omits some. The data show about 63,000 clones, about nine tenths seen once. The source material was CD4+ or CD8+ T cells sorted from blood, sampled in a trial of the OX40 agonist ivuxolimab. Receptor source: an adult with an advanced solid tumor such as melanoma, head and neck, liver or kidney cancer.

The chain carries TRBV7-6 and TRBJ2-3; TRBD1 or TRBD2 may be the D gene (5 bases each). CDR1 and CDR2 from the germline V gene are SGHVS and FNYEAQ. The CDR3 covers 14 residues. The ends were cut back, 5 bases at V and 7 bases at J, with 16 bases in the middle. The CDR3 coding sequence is TGTGCCAGCAGCAGGGACCGCGGATCAAATACGCAGTATTTT. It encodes CASSRDRGSNTQYF.

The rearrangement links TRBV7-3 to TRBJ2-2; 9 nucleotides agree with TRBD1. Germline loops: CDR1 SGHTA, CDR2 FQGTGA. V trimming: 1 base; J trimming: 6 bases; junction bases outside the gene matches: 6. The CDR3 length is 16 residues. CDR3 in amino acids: CASSLIGQGFPGELFF. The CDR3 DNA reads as TGTGCCAGCAGCTTAATCGGACAGGGGTTCCCCGGGGAGCTGTTTTTT. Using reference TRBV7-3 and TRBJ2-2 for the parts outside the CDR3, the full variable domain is GAGVSQTPSNKVTEKGKYVELRCDPISGHTALYWYRQSLGQGPEFLIYFQGTGAADDSGLPNDRFFAVRPEGSVSTLKIQRTERGDSAVYLCASSLIGQGFPGELFFGEGSRLTVL.

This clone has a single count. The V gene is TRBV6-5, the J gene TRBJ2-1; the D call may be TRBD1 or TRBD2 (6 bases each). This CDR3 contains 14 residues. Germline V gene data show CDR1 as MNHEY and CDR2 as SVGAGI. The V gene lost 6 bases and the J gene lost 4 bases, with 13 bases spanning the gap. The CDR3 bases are TGTGCCAGCAGCCTCCGGGGGCGGTACAATGAGCAGTTCTTC. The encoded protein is CASSLRGRYNEQFF.

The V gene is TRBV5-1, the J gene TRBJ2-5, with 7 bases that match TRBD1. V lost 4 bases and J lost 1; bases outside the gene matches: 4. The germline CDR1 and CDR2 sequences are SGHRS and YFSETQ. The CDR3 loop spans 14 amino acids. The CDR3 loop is CASSPTGAQETQYF. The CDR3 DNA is TGCGCCAGCAGCCCAACAGGGGCCCAAGAGACCCAGTACTTC.

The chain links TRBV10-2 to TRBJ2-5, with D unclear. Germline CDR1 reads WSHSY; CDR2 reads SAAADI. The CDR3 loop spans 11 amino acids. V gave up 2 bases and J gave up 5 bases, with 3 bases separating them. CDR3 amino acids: CASSERETQYF. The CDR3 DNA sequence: TGCGCCAGCAGTGAGAGGGAGACCCAGTACTTC.

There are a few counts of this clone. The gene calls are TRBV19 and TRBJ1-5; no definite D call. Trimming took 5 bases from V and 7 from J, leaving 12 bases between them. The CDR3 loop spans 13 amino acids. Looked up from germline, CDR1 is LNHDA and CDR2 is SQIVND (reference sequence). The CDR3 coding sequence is TGTGCCAGTAGTTTCCAGGCCCGGCAGCCCCAGCATTTT. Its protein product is CASSFQARQPQHF.

The CDR3 coding sequence is TGCGCCAGCAGCCAAGATAGCGGAAATCCCTACGAGCAGTACTTC. Amino acids: CASSQDSGNPYEQYF. V usage is TRBV4-3 and J usage is TRBJ2-7; possible D gene TRBD2, 6 bases. V was clipped by 0 bases and J by 2 bases, with 11 bases between them. CDR3 size: 15 residues. Germline CDR1 is LGHNA and CDR2 is YSLEER.

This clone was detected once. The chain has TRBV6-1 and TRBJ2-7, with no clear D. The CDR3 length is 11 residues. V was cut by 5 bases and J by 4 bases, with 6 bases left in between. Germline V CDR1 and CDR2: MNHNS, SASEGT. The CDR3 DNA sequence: TGTGCCAGCAGTAACCGGTACGAGCAGTACTTC. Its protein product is CASSNRYEQYF.

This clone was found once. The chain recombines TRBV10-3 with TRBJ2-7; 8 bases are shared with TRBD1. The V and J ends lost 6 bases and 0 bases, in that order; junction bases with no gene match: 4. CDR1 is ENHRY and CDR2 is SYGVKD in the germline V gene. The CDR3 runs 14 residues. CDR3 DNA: TGTGCCATCAGGGGGACAGGTAGCTCCTACGAGCAGTACTTC. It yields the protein CAIRGTGSSYEQYF.

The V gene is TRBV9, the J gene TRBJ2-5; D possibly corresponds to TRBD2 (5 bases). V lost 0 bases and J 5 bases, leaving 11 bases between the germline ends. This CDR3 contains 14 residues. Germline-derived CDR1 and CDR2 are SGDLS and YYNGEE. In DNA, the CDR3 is TGTGCCAGCAGCGTAGGTAATAGCGAGGAGACCCAGTACTTC. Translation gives CASSVGNSEETQYF.

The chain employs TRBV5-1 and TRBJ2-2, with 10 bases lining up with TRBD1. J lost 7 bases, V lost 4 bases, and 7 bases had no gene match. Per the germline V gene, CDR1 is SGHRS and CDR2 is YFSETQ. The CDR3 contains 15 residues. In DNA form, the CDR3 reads TGCGCCAGCAGCGCGACAGGGGGCGATGTCGGGGAGCTGTTTTTT. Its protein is CASSATGGDVGELFF.

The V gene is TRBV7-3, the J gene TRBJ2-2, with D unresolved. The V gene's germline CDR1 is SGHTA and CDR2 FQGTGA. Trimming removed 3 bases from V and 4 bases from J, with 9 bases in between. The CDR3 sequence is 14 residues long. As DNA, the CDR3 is TGTGCCAGCAGCTTTACCTCAGGCACCGGGGAGCTGTTTTTT. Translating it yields CASSFTSGTGELFF.

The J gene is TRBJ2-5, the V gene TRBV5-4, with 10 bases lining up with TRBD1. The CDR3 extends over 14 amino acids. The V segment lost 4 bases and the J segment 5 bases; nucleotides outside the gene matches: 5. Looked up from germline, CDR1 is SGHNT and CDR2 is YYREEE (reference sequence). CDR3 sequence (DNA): TGTGCCAGCAGCGACAGGGGGCCGTGGGAGACCCAGTACTTC. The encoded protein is CASSDRGPWETQYF.

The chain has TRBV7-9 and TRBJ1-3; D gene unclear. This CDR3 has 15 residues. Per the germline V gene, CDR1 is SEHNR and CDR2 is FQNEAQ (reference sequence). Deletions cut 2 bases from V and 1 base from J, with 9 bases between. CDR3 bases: TGTGCCAGCAGCTTATCCGGGCCATCTGGAAACACCATATATTTT. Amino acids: CASSLSGPSGNTIYF. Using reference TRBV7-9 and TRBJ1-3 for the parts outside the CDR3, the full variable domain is DTGVSQNPRHKITKRGQNVTFRCDPISEHNRLYWYRQTLGQGPEFLTYFQNEAQLEKSRLLSDRFSAERPKGSFSTLEIQRTEQGDSAMYLCASSLSGPSGNTIYFGEGSWLTVV.

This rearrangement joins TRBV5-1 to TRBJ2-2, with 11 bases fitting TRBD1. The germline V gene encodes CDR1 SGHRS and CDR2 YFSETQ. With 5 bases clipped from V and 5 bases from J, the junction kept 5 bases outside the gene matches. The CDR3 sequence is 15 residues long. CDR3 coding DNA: TGCGCCAGCAGACCGGGACAGGGGGATACCGGGGAGCTGTTTTTT. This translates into CASRPGQGDTGELFF.

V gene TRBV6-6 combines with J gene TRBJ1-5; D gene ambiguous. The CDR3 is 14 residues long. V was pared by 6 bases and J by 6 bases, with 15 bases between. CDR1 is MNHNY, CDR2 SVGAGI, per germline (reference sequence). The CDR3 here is CASRSGTLLQPQHF. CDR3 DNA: TGTGCCAGCAGGAGCGGAACACTCCTTCAGCCCCAGCATTTT.

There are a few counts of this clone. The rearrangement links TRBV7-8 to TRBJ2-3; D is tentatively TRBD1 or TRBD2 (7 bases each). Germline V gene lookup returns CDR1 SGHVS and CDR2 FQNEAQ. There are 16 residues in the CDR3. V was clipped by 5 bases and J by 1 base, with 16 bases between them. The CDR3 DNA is TGTGCCAGCAGCGCAGTGGGGAGGGGGCGCACAGATACGCAGTATTTT. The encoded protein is CASSAVGRGRTDTQYF. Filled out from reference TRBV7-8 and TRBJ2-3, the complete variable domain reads GAGVSQSPRYKVAKRGQDVALRCDPISGHVSLFWYQQALGQGPEFLTYFQNEAQLDKSGLPSDRFFAERPEGSVSTLKIQRTQQEDSAVYLCASSAVGRGRTDTQYFGPGTRLTVL.

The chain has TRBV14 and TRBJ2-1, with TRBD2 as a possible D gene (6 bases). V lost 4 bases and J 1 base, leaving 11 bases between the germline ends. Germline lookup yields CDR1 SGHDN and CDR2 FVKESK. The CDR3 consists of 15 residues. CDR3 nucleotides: TGTGCCAGCAGCCCCCGGGAGCGGTCCTACAATGAGCAGTTCTTC. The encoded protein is CASSPRERSYNEQFF.

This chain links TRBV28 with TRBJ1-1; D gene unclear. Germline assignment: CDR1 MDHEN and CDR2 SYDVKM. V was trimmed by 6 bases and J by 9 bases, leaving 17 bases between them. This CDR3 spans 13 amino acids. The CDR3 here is CASRKQALRKAFF. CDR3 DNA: TGTGCCAGCAGGAAGCAGGCGCTTAGAAAAGCTTTCTTT.

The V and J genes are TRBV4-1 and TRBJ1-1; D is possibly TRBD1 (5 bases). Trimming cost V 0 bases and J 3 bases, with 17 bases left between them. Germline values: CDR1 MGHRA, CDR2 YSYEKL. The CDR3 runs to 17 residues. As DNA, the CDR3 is TGCGCCAGCAGCCAAGATTGGGGCAGGGCCTCGGACACTGAAGCTTTCTTT. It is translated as CASSQDWGRASDTEAFF.

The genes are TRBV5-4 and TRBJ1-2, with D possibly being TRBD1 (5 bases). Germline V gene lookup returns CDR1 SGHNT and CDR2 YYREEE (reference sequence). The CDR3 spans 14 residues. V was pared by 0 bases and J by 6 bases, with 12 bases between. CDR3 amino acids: CASSLAGREHGYTF. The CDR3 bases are TGTGCCAGCAGCTTGGCGGGACGGGAGCATGGCTACACCTTC.

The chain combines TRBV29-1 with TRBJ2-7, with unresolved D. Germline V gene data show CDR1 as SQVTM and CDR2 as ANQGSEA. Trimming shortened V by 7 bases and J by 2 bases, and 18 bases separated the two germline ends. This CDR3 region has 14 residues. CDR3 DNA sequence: TGCAGCGCTACGCCAGGCGAGAAGCCCTACGAGCAGTACTTC. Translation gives CSATPGEKPYEQYF.

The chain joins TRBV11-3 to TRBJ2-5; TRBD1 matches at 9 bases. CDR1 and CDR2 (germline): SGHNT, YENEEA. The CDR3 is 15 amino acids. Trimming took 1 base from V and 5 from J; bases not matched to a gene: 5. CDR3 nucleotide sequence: TGTGCCAGCAGCTTAGGGGGACAGGGACGGGAGACCCAGTACTTC. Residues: CASSLGGQGRETQYF.

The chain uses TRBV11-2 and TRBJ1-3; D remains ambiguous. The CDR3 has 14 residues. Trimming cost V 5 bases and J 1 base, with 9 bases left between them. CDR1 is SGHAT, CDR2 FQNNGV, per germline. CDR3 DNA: TGTGCCAGCAGCCCCCTATGGTCTGGAAACACCATATATTTT. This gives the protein CASSPLWSGNTIYF.

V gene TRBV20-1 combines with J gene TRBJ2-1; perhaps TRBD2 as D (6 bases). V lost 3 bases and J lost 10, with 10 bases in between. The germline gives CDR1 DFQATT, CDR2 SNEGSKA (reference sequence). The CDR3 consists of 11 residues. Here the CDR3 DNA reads TGCAGTGCTAGTGGGAGGTGGGAGCAGTTCTTC. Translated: CSASGRWEQFF.

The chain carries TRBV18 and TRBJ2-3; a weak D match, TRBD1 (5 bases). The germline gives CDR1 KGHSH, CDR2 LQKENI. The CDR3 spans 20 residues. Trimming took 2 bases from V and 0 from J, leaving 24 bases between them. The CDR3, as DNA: TGTGCCAGCTCACCAGCTCCGCAAACCTCAGGGCGGTGGAGCACAGATACGCAGTATTTT. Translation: CASSPAPQTSGRWSTDTQYF.

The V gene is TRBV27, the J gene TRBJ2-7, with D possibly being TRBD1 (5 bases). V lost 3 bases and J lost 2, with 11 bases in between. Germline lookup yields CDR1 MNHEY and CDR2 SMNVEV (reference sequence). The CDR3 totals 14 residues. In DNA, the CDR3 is TGTGCCAGCAGTTTCCAGGACACAACCTACGAGCAGTACTTC. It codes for CASSFQDTTYEQYF.

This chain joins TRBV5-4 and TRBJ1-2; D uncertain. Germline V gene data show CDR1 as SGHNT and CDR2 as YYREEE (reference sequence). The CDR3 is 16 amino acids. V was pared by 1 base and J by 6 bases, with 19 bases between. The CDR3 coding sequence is TGTGCCAGCAGCTTGACAGTATCTAGGACCTCGCATGGCTACACCTTC. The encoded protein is CASSLTVSRTSHGYTF.

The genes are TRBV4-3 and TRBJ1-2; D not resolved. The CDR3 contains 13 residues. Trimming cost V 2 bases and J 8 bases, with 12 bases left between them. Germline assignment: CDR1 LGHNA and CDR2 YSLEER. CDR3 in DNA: TGCGCCAGCAGCCAATTACCTACTGGCGGCTACACCTTC. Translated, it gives CASSQLPTGGYTF.

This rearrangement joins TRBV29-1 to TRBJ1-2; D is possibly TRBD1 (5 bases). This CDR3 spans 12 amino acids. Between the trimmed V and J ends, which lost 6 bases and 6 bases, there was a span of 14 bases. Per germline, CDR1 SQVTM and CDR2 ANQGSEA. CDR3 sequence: CSVPGTEHGYTF. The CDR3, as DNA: TGCAGCGTGCCGGGGACCGAACATGGCTACACCTTC.

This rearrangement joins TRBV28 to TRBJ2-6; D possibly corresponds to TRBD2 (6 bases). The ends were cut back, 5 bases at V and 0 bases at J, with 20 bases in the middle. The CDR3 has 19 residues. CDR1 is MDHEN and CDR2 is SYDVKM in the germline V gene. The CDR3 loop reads CASSPAGSYDSSGANVLTF. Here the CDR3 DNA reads TGTGCCAGCAGTCCCGCCGGGAGTTATGATAGCTCTGGGGCCAACGTCCTGACTTTC.

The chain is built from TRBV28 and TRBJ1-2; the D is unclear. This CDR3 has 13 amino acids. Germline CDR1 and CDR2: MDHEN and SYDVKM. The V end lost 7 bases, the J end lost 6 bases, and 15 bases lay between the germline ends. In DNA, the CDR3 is TGTGCCAGCATCAGGACCGCCTGGGATGGCTACACCTTC. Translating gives CASIRTAWDGYTF.